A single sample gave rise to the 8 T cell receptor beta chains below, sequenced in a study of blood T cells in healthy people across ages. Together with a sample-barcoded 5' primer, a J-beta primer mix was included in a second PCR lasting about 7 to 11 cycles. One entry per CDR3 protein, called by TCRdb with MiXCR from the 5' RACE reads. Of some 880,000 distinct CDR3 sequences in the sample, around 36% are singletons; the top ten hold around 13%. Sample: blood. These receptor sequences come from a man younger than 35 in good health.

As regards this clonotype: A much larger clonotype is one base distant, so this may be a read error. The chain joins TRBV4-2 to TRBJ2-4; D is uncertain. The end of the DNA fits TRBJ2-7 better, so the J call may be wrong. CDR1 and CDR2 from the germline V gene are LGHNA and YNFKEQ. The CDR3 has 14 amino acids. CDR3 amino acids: CASSQDVLPYEQYF. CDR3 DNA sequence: TGTGCCAGCAGCCAAGATGTATTACCCTACGAGCAGTACTTC.

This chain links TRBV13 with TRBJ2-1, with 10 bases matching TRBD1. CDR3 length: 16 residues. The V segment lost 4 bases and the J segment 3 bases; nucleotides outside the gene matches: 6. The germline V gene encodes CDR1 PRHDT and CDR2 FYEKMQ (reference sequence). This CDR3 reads CASSSGGTGDYNEQFF. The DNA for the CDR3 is TGTGCCAGCAGCTCCGGCGGGACAGGGGACTACAATGAGCAGTTCTTC.

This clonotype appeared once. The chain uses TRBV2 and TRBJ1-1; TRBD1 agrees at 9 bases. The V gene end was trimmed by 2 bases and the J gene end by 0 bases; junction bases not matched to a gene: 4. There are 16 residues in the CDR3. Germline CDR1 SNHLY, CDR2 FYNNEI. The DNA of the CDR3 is TGTGCCAGCAGTGAACGGGACAGGGCGATGAACACTGAAGCTTTCTTT. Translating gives CASSERDRAMNTEAFF.

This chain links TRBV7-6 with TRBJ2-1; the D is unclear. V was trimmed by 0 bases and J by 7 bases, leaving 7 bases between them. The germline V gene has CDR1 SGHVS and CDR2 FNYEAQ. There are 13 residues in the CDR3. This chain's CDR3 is CASSLAGINEQFF. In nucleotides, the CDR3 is TGTGCCAGCAGCTTAGCGGGGATAAATGAGCAGTTCTTC. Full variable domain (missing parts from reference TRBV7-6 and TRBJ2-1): GAGVSQSPRYKVTKRGQDVALRCDPISGHVSLYWYRQALGQGPEFLTYFNYEAQQDKSGLPNDRFSAERPEGSISTLTIQRTEQRDSAMYRCASSLAGINEQFFGPGTRLTVL.

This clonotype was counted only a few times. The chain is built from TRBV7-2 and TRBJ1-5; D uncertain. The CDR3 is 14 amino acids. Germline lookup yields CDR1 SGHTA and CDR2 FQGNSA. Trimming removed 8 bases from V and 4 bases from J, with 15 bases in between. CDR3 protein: CASAPGGWNQPQHF. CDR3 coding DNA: TGTGCCAGCGCCCCCGGTGGGTGGAATCAGCCCCAGCATTTT.

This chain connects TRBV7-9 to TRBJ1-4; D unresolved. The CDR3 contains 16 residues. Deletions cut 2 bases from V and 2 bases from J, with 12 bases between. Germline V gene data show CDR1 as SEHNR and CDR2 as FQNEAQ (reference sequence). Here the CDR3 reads CASSLSVGSTNEKLFF. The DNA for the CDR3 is TGTGCCAGCAGCTTATCTGTGGGCAGCACTAATGAAAAACTGTTTTTT. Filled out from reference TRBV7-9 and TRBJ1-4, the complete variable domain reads DTGVSQNPRHKITKRGQNVTFRCDPISEHNRLYWYRQTLGQGPEFLTYFQNEAQLEKSRLLSDRFSAERPKGSFSTLEIQRTEQGDSAMYLCASSLSVGSTNEKLFFGSGTQLSVL.

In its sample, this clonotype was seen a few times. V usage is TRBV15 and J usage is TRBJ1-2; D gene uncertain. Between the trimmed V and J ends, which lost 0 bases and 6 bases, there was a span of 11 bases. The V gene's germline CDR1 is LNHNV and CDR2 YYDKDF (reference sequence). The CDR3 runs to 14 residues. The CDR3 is CATSRDLGMDGYTF. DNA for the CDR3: TGTGCCACCAGCAGAGATTTGGGCATGGATGGCTACACCTTC.

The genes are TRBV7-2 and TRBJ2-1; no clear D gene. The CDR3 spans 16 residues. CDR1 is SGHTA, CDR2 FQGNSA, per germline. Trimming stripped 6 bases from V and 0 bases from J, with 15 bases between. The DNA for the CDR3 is TGTGCCAGCAGGAACGCCGGCACGAGCTCCTACAATGAGCAGTTCTTC. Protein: CASRNAGTSSYNEQFF.